This T cell receptor beta chain was captured by sequencing in a study of blood T cell repertoires in COVID-19. Cohort allocation depended upon clinical history that participants reported. The data were produced by immunoSEQ multiplex PCR, yet TCRdb's version contains in-frame clones alone and is incomplete. The sample shows about 220,000 clones, about 87% of them seen only once. Trimming shortened V by 6 bases and J by 1 base, and 12 bases separated the two germline ends. Germline-derived CDR1 and CDR2 are SQVTM and ANQGSEA. This CDR3 is built from 13 residues. Sequenced material: PBMCs or T cells enriched from blood (not recorded which). The V call is TRBV29-1, the J call TRBJ1-1; D remains ambiguous. This sequence was found in a woman aged 40 to 50 with acute COVID-19. CDR3 nucleotide sequence: TGCAGCGTACACCTACGGGGGAACACTGAAGCTTTCTTT. It specifies CSVHLRGNTEAFF.